Below are 9 T cell receptor beta chains sequenced from a single sample in a study of glioma-infiltrating T cells after dendritic cell vaccination. Some clones are missing from TCRdb's copy, which holds only in-frame ones; the method was immunoSEQ multiplex PCR. The sample includes over 80,000 clones, more than 80% seen only once; the top ten take approximately 2%. Time point in this sample: after dendritic cell vaccination, including at tumor progression/relapse. This specimen consisted of blood, obtained after dendritic cell vaccination. These receptors were obtained from a human donor with glioblastoma.

This chain links TRBV27 with TRBJ2-1; D may be TRBD2 (5 bases). Looked up from germline, CDR1 is MNHEY and CDR2 is SMNVEV (reference sequence). The V end was cut by 3 bases, the J end by 14 bases, with 20 bases between. The CDR3 is made up of 14 amino acids. The CDR3 region is CASSFQSSFLREFF. The CDR3 DNA is TGTGCCAGCAGTTTTCAATCATCTTTTCTGAGGGAGTTCTTC.

The CDR3 region is CASRSRETQYF. The CDR3 DNA reads TGTGCCAGCAGATCTCGGGAGACCCAGTACTTC. The rearrangement uses TRBV6-5 and TRBJ2-5; D is undetermined. The CDR3 extends over 11 amino acids. CDR1 MNHEY and CDR2 SVGAGI come from the germline V gene. The V and J ends lost 6 bases and 5 bases respectively, with 7 bases between them.

J is TRBJ1-3 and V is TRBV6-1; 7 bases line up with TRBD1. Germline lookup yields CDR1 MNHNS and CDR2 SASEGT. V was pared by 6 bases and J by 4 bases, with 9 bases of the junction left unmatched. The CDR3 length is 15 residues. As DNA, the CDR3 is TGTGCCAGCAGACACGACAGGGCCCCCGGAAACACCATATATTTT. Translation: CASRHDRAPGNTIYF.

The CDR3: CASSQDYKGWETQYF. In nucleotides, the CDR3 is TGCGCCAGCAGCCAAGATTACAAGGGGTGGGAGACCCAGTACTTC. The V and J genes are TRBV4-1 and TRBJ2-5, with TRBD1 as a possible D gene (5 bases). The length of the CDR3 is 15 residues. V was cut by 0 bases and J by 5 bases, with 13 bases left in between. Per germline, CDR1 MGHRA and CDR2 YSYEKL.

This clone was seen only a few times. The rearrangement links TRBV6-5 to TRBJ2-3, with D possibly TRBD1 on 6 matching bases. The CDR3 has 15 amino acids. V shed 7 bases and J shed 0 bases, with 14 bases lying between them. The germline gives CDR1 MNHEY, CDR2 SVGAGI. The chain's CDR3 is CASTLDRQSTDTQYF. As DNA, the CDR3 is TGTGCCAGCACCCTCGACAGGCAAAGCACAGATACGCAGTATTTT.

The chain uses TRBV5-1 and TRBJ1-4; 8 nucleotides match TRBD1. Germline lookup yields CDR1 SGHRS and CDR2 YFSETQ. The CDR3 is 15 residues long. V was clipped by 4 bases and J by 6 bases; unmatched bases: 8. As DNA, the CDR3 is TGCGCCAGCAGCGACCCCGGACAGGGCGATGAAAAACTGTTTTTT. Protein product: CASSDPGQGDEKLFF.

The J gene is TRBJ1-6, the V gene TRBV18, with D perhaps TRBD1 (5 bases). This CDR3 is 16 amino acids long. V lost 3 bases to trimming and J lost 7 bases, with 16 bases between them. Germline CDR1 is KGHSH and CDR2 is LQKENI. The CDR3 DNA reads as TGTGCCAGCTCACCTGTTGGGGCCAGGGCGAATTCACCCCTCCACTTT. Translating it yields CASSPVGARANSPLHF.

This clone has only one observation. The V call is TRBV5-1, the J call TRBJ2-2; TRBD2 matches at 9 bases. The trim removed 0 bases at V and 4 bases at J, leaving 4 bases unmatched. The CDR3 sequence is 16 residues long. From germline, CDR1 is SGHRS and CDR2 YFSETQ. CDR3 nucleotides: TGCGCCAGCAGCTTGGTCCGGCGGGGGGGCACCGGGGAGCTGTTTTTT. Protein product: CASSLVRRGGTGELFF. Together with reference TRBV5-1 and TRBJ2-2, the CDR3 gives the full variable domain: KAGVTQTPRYLIKTRGQQVTLSCSPISGHRSVSWYQQTPGQGLQFLFEYFSETQRNKGNFPGRFSGRQFSNSRSEMNVSTLELGDSALYLCASSLVRRGGTGELFFGEGSRLTVL.

The chain joins TRBV6-6 to TRBJ2-3; 7 bases line up with TRBD2. From germline, CDR1 is MNHNY and CDR2 SVGAGI (reference sequence). V trimming: 5 bases; J trimming: 0 bases; junction bases outside the gene matches: 8. This CDR3 is built from 16 residues. The CDR3 here is CASSPQAGRSTDTQYF. For the CDR3, the DNA is TGTGCCAGCAGTCCCCAAGCGGGAAGAAGCACAGATACGCAGTATTTT.